This TCR beta chain was obtained from a study of cytomegalovirus exposure and HLA in healthy donors. Findings of the study overall: In a later analysis, parvovirus B19, influenza, CMV and Epstein-Barr virus appeared linked to several top co-occurrence clusters. Serostatus for CMV was the only available immune exposure information. A later analysis reportedly found that, within productive TCRs, an Asian-associated ancestry cluster had fewer N-insertions than the mean observed across the approximately 670 donors.

With respect to this clone: Antigen unknown.

PCR employed 60 Vbeta and 13 Jbeta primers. The assay was immunoSEQ multiplex PCR, and TCRdb's table has in-frame clones only and misses some. This repertoire includes around 200,000 clones. Sequencing was carried out using PBMCs. This clonotype originated in a woman younger than 30 in good health and CMV-seropositive.

CDR3 sequence reads: CASSPPVREADTQYF. Here the CDR3 DNA reads TGTGCCAGCAGCCCACCAGTGAGGGAGGCAGATACGCAGTATTTT. J is TRBJ2-3 and V is TRBV7-9; weak D call: TRBD2 (6 bases). Between the trimmed V and J ends, which lost 5 bases and 4 bases, there was a span of 16 bases. CDR1 and CDR2 from the germline V gene are SEHNR and FQNEAQ (reference sequence). This CDR3 is 15 amino acids long.